These T cell receptor beta chains were read from a single sample in a study of blood T cells in healthy people across ages. TCRdb reprocessed the 5' RACE reads with MiXCR, giving one entry per CDR3 protein. The sample shows hundreds of thousands of distinct CDR3 sequences, less than 35% of them seen only once. The sample consisted of blood. The receptors were sampled from a woman of 80 years or more in good health. Both conserved end residues are part of each CDR3. A D gene is named only where the DNA matches it firmly.

v_call: TRBV5-4
j_call: TRBJ1-1
d_call: -
cdr3_aa: CASSPEVRDAEAFF

v_call: TRBV5-1
j_call: TRBJ2-5
d_call: -
cdr3_aa: CASSFFRETQYF

v_call: TRBV12-3/TRBV12-4
j_call: TRBJ2-7
d_call: TRBD2
cdr3_aa: CASSLSGGEQYF

v_call: TRBV2
j_call: TRBJ1-2
d_call: -
cdr3_aa: CASSEMGSYYGYTF

v_call: TRBV4-3
j_call: TRBJ2-7
d_call: -
cdr3_aa: CASSQGAQGNYEQYF

v_call: TRBV10-3
j_call: TRBJ1-2
d_call: -
cdr3_aa: CAITETGTYGYTF

v_call: TRBV6-6
j_call: TRBJ1-5
d_call: -
cdr3_aa: CASTLLGGRQPQHF

v_call: TRBV7-9
j_call: TRBJ2-1
d_call: -
cdr3_aa: CASSLARRQDSYNEQFF

v_call: TRBV5-5
j_call: TRBJ2-7
d_call: -
cdr3_aa: CASRISGSPSTYEQYF

v_call: TRBV15
j_call: TRBJ1-2
d_call: TRBD1
cdr3_aa: CATSRDSGTASSNYGYTF

v_call: TRBV12-3/TRBV12-4
j_call: TRBJ1-6
d_call: -
cdr3_aa: CASSFSGQTNPRRKISPLHF

v_call: TRBV7-8
j_call: TRBJ2-3
d_call: TRBD2
cdr3_aa: CASSIAGGRADTQYF

v_call: TRBV7-2
j_call: TRBJ2-1
d_call: -
cdr3_aa: CASSPQRRGEQFF

v_call: TRBV12-3/TRBV12-4
j_call: TRBJ1-2
d_call: TRBD1
cdr3_aa: CASSGQGQGYTF

v_call: TRBV7-9
j_call: TRBJ1-2
d_call: TRBD1
cdr3_aa: CSSSPQGWGQDGYTF

v_call: TRBV3-1
j_call: TRBJ1-3
d_call: -
cdr3_aa: CASTSRPVTGVYSGNTVYF

v_call: TRBV6-1
j_call: TRBJ2-5
d_call: TRBD1
cdr3_aa: CASRDRVREQYF

v_call: TRBV7-2
j_call: TRBJ2-3
d_call: TRBD2
cdr3_aa: CASSRSGGLYTDTQYF

v_call: TRBV7-8
j_call: TRBJ1-1
d_call: -
cdr3_aa: CASSAGRTTEAFF

v_call: TRBV7-2
j_call: TRBJ2-3
d_call: -
cdr3_aa: CASSSAPGTQYF

v_call: TRBV30
j_call: TRBJ2-3
d_call: -
cdr3_aa: CAWSRGDNPTDTQYF

v_call: TRBV7-9
j_call: TRBJ1-1
d_call: TRBD1
cdr3_aa: CASSLTGGYTEAFF